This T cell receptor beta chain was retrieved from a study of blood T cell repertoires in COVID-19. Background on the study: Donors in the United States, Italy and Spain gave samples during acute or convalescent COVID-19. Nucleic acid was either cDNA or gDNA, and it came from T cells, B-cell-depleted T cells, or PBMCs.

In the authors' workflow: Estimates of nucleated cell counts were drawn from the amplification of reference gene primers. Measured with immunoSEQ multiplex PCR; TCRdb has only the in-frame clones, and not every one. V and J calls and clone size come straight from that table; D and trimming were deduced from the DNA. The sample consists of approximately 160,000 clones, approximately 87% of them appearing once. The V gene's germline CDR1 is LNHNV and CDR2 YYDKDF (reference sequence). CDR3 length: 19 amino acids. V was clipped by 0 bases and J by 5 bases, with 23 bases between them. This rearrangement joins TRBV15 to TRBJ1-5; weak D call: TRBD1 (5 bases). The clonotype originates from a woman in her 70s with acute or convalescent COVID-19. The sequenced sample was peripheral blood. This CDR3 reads CATSRDSGGGRGAHQPQHF. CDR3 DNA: TGTGCCACCAGCAGAGATAGCGGCGGGGGACGTGGGGCCCATCAGCCCCAGCATTTT. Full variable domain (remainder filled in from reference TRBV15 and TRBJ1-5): DAMVIQNPRYQVTQFGKPVTLSCSQTLNHNVMYWYQQKSSQAPKLLFHYYDKDFNNEADTPDNFQSRRPNTSFCFLDIRSPGLGDTAMYLCATSRDSGGGRGAHQPQHFGDGTRLSIL.